The 16 T cell receptor beta chains in this list originate from one sample, sequenced in a study of T cell changes during pregnancy in multiple sclerosis. Assay used: immunoSEQ multiplex PCR; TCRdb lists only in-frame clones, some missing. The sample includes around 50,000 clones, approximately 90% of them seen just once. Sequenced material: peripheral blood from another person, used as feeder cells. All receptors derive from a human donor whose cells served as feeder cells for cultures in a pregnancy study.

V and J are TRBV7-7 and TRBJ2-2; TRBD1 agrees at 7 bases. Germline lookup yields CDR1 SSHAT and CDR2 FNYEAQ (reference sequence). J gave up 3 bases and V 1 base, and 5 bases lay outside the gene matches. The CDR3 covers 16 residues. The CDR3 here is CASSLGQGVDTGELFF. The CDR3 DNA sequence: TGTGCCAGCAGCTTAGGACAGGGAGTGGACACCGGGGAGCTGTTTTTT.

The J gene is TRBJ2-5, the V gene TRBV27, with D unclear. Germline-derived CDR1 and CDR2 are MNHEY and SMNVEV (reference sequence). CDR3 length: 13 residues. Trimming cost V 2 bases and J 0 bases, with 4 bases left between them. This CDR3 is CASSLGYQETQYF. The CDR3, as DNA: TGTGCCAGCAGTTTAGGGTACCAAGAGACCCAGTACTTC.

J is TRBJ2-7 and V is TRBV4-1, with no clear D. The germline V gene has CDR1 MGHRA and CDR2 YSYEKL. V gave up 2 bases and J gave up 3 bases, with 8 bases separating them. This CDR3 spans 13 amino acids. CDR3 DNA: TGCGCCAGCAGCCAAAACGCCAACTACGAGCAGTACTTC. Translation gives CASSQNANYEQYF.

The rearrangement links TRBV5-4 to TRBJ2-7, with TRBD2 matching over 11 bases. CDR3 length: 15 amino acids. V was clipped by 3 bases and J by 1 base; unmatched bases: 3. From germline, CDR1 is SGHNT and CDR2 YYREEE (reference sequence). The CDR3 sequence is CASSSSGGRSYEQYF. The CDR3, as DNA: TGTGCCAGCAGCTCTAGCGGGGGGCGATCCTACGAGCAGTACTTC.

V and J are TRBV11-2 and TRBJ2-5; the match to TRBD1 covers 7 bases. This CDR3 contains 15 residues. After removal of 1 base from V and 7 bases from J, the junction contained 9 bases not matched to a gene. Per the germline V gene, CDR1 is SGHAT and CDR2 is FQNNGV. CDR3 residues: CASSLGPGGKATQYF. In DNA, the CDR3 is TGTGCCAGCAGCTTAGGGCCAGGGGGAAAGGCGACCCAGTACTTC.

This chain connects TRBV10-3 to TRBJ2-5; D gene ambiguous. With 2 bases removed from V and 2 bases from J, the gap between germline ends came to 6 bases. The CDR3 runs 13 residues. Germline CDR1 ENHRY, CDR2 SYGVKD. CDR3 sequence (DNA): TGTGCCATCAGTGAGGCGCAGCAAGAGACCCAGTACTTC. Residues: CAISEAQQETQYF.

This clone was detected a few times. The genes are TRBV7-7 and TRBJ2-1; D unresolved. This CDR3 comprises 15 residues. The germline CDR1 and CDR2 sequences are SSHAT and FNYEAQ (reference sequence). V was trimmed by 2 bases and J by 8 bases, leaving 16 bases between them. As DNA, the CDR3 is TGTGCCAGCAGCTTATCGGCAGCCACCGTCCATGAGCAGTTCTTC. The encoded protein is CASSLSAATVHEQFF.

This rearrangement joins TRBV18 to TRBJ1-5; D remains unclear. V lost 1 base to trimming and J lost 7 bases, with 8 bases between them. CDR1 and CDR2 from the germline V gene are KGHSH and LQKENI. The CDR3 totals 13 residues. CDR3: CASSPQGDQPQHF. CDR3 bases: TGTGCCAGCTCACCACAGGGAGACCAGCCCCAGCATTTT.

This sequence joins TRBV7-8 and TRBJ1-1, with D perhaps matching TRBD1 (5 bases). Deletions cut 5 bases from V and 0 bases from J, with 13 bases between. The CDR3 is 15 amino acids. Germline V CDR1 and CDR2: SGHVS, FQNEAQ. CDR3 amino acids: CASSIRAHLNTEAFF. CDR3 DNA sequence: TGTGCCAGCAGCATCAGGGCCCATCTGAACACTGAAGCTTTCTTT.

The gene calls are TRBV11-2 and TRBJ2-3; no definite D call. In germline, CDR1 is SGHAT, CDR2 FQNNGV. CDR3 length: 16 residues. V lost 2 bases and J lost 3, with 15 bases in between. This chain's CDR3 is CASSLLLLGGTDTQYF. The CDR3 coding sequence is TGTGCCAGCAGCTTACTTCTACTTGGCGGAACAGATACGCAGTATTTT.

This sequence joins TRBV27 and TRBJ1-1, with D maybe TRBD1 (5 bases). CDR3 length equals 15 residues. Trimming removed 5 bases at V and 1 base at J, with 14 bases between. CDR1 MNHEY and CDR2 SMNVEV come from the germline V gene (reference sequence). CDR3 amino acids: CASSPSAGKNTEAFF. The CDR3 region has the DNA TGTGCCAGCAGTCCTTCTGCAGGGAAGAACACTGAAGCTTTCTTT.

This chain connects TRBV9 to TRBJ1-1; D gene unclear. CDR1 is SGDLS and CDR2 is YYNGEE in the germline V gene. This CDR3 spans 15 amino acids. V was pared by 0 bases and J by 0 bases, with 9 bases between. The CDR3 reads CASSVAPSLNTEAFF. CDR3 nucleotides: TGTGCCAGCAGCGTAGCCCCGAGTCTGAACACTGAAGCTTTCTTT.

V gene TRBV5-1 combines with J gene TRBJ1-1; tentatively, D is TRBD1 (6 bases). Germline-derived CDR1 and CDR2 are SGHRS and YFSETQ. With 0 bases removed from V and 2 bases from J, the gap between germline ends came to 8 bases. The CDR3 spans 14 residues. The CDR3 loop is CASSLDRANTEAFF. CDR3 sequence (DNA): TGCGCCAGCAGCTTGGACAGGGCAAACACTGAAGCTTTCTTT.

J is TRBJ2-2 and V is TRBV6-6; 7 nucleotides line up with TRBD2. The V gene's germline CDR1 is MNHNY and CDR2 SVGAGI (reference sequence). The trim removed 4 bases at V and 6 bases at J, leaving 5 bases unmatched. The CDR3 runs 14 residues. The CDR3 coding sequence is TGTGCCAGCAGTTTATACGGGAGGCCCGGGGAGCTGTTTTTT. It is translated as CASSLYGRPGELFF.

The chain uses TRBV29-1 and TRBJ1-5, with D tentatively TRBD1 (6 bases). Germline CDR1 and CDR2: SQVTM and ANQGSEA. The CDR3 consists of 12 residues. With 7 bases removed from V and 6 bases from J, the gap between germline ends came to 13 bases. The CDR3 region has the DNA TGCAGCGAGCTACAGGGATTTCAGCCCCAGCATTTT. This sequence encodes CSELQGFQPQHF.

The rearrangement joins TRBV5-1 to TRBJ1-1; 7 bases are shared with TRBD1. Germline CDR1 reads SGHRS; CDR2 reads YFSETQ. V dropped 6 bases and J dropped 5; count of bases not matched to a gene: 4. The CDR3 runs to 12 residues. For the CDR3, the DNA is TGCGCCAGCACACAGACAGGGACTGAAGCTTTCTTT. This translates into CASTQTGTEAFF.